One TCR beta chain is described in this entry. Antigen specificity is unknown. CDR1 and CDR2 (germline): LNHDA, SQIVND (reference sequence). The CDR3 is made up of 14 amino acids. Losses at the gene ends were 1 base for V and 3 bases for J; bases not matched to a gene: 2. This sample was taken from a study of cytomegalovirus exposure and HLA in healthy donors. Study observations and caveats: Earlier analysis looked at TCR beta V segments, and most were productive about 87% or about 30% of the time. Fewer N-insertions (relative to the roughly 700-donor mean) were reportedly seen in an Asian-associated ancestry cluster in a later analysis. Overall, approximately 180 TCR beta chains were annotated as cytomegalovirus-associated.

The PCR was carried out with 60 Vbeta primers and 13 Jbeta primers. The protocol was immunoSEQ multiplex PCR, while the TCRdb copy is restricted to in-frame clones and leaves out a portion. The sample records more than 100,000 clones, around 87% being singletons. This chain connects TRBV19 to TRBJ2-5; TRBD1 matches 7 bases. The sequence derives from a woman aged 25-40 years in good health and CMV-seronegative. Sequenced sample: PBMCs. The CDR3 is CASSIAGGEETQYF. Written as DNA, the CDR3 is TGTGCCAGTAGTATAGCAGGGGGTGAAGAGACCCAGTACTTC.